Below are 8 T cell receptor beta chains sequenced from a single sample in a study of molecular identifiers for immune sequencing clone quantification. Each CDR3 protein is one row after TCRdb ran MiXCR on the PCR reads. The data show some 590,000 distinct CDR3 sequences, around 25% seen once. The sequenced sample was naive CD8+ T cells from blood, with Jurkat cell RNA spiked in. The subset here: FACS-sorted CD8+CD4-CCR7+CD45RA+ naive T cells. The receptors derive from a human donor in good health. Some libraries in this study had Jurkat cell RNA spiked in.

The chain couples TRBV4-3 to TRBJ1-2, with 10 bases matching TRBD1. J was trimmed by 8 bases and V by 0 bases; bases with no gene match: 15. The CDR3 extends over 18 amino acids. Germline CDR1 LGHNA, CDR2 YSLEER. As DNA, the CDR3 is TGCGCCAGCAGCCAAGACACCGGGACAGGGGTTGGTCTGTTCGGCTACACCTTC. It is translated as CASSQDTGTGVGLFGYTF.

This clonotype was counted at least ten times. The J gene is TRBJ2-2, the V gene TRBV5-7; D gene unclear. TRBV5-7 counts as an open reading frame of uncertain function. The CDR3 spans 18 residues. V lost 1 base to trimming and J lost 2 bases, with 18 bases between them. Written as DNA, the CDR3 is TGTGCCAGCAGCTTGTGGGCGGAAGAGCCCCTAAACACCGGGGAGCTGTTTTTT. This codes for CASSLWAEEPLNTGELFF.

The chain employs TRBV18 and TRBJ1-1; D gene uncertain. The CDR3 runs to 18 residues. Per the germline V gene, CDR1 is KGHSH and CDR2 is LQKENI. Trimming left V 2 bases short and J 2 bases short, with 21 bases between. The CDR3 spells CASSPEIRVRLSNTEAFF. DNA for the CDR3: TGTGCCAGCTCACCAGAAATCCGGGTTCGGCTATCCAACACTGAAGCTTTCTTT.

This clonotype is a singleton in its sample. One base away lies a much larger clone, so this may be a sequencing read error. The gene calls are TRBV7-2 and TRBJ2-3, with D uncertain. Germline V CDR1 and CDR2: SGHTA, FQGNSA. Trimming pared 5 bases from V and 2 bases from J, leaving 14 bases between. The CDR3 totals 15 residues. The CDR3, as DNA: TGTGCCAGCAGCCCTAACCCGACCCCCACAGATACGCAGTATTTT. This gives the protein CASSPNPTPTDTQYF.

Note on this clonotype: One base away lies a much larger clone, so this may be a sequencing read error. The rearrangement joins TRBV6-1 to TRBJ1-2; no reliable D call. This CDR3 spans 10 amino acids. From germline, CDR1 is MNHNS and CDR2 SASEGT. Trimming took off 5 bases at V and 8 bases at J, with 6 bases between the two ends. CDR3 nucleotide sequence: TGTGCCAGCAGTCATCTAGGCTACACCTTC. Its translation: CASSHLGYTF.

This clonotype was seen more than once but under ten times. CDR3 region: CASSLSPTGGTEAFF. The CDR3 DNA sequence: TGTGCCAGCAGTTTATCTCCGACAGGAGGCACTGAAGCTTTCTTT. The V and J genes are TRBV27 and TRBJ1-1; D may be TRBD1 (6 bases). Germline V lookup: CDR1 MNHEY, CDR2 SMNVEV (reference sequence). The CDR3 is 15 residues long. V was pared by 0 bases and J by 4 bases, with 12 bases between.

This clonotype has a count of ten or more. V and J are TRBV6-2 or TRBV6-3 and TRBJ2-2; D is perhaps TRBD2 (5 bases). Trimming left V 5 bases short and J 7 bases short, with 23 bases between. The length of the CDR3 is 17 residues. Germline assignment: CDR1 MNHEY and CDR2 SVGEGT. The CDR3 nucleotides read TGTGCCAGCAGTCACCATGAGGAGGACGACCTTTTCGGGGAGCTGTTTTTT. This codes for CASSHHEEDDLFGELFF.

Points on this clonotype: A junction end diverges from the germline sequence, so it may reflect a read error. V gene TRBV13 combines with J gene TRBJ1-5; D is unclear. This CDR3 region has 18 residues. Germline-derived CDR1 and CDR2 are PRHDT and FYEKMQ (reference sequence). Written as DNA, the CDR3 is TGTGCCTGCAGCTCCCTCGCTTTCCGAGGGAATAGCGGTCAGCCCCAGCATTTT. It yields the protein CACSSLAFRGNSGQPQHF.